The clone carrying this T cell receptor beta chain appeared a single time. This entry comes from a study of technical replicates of blood from a few donors. The CDR3 contains 13 residues. CDR1 and CDR2 (germline): SGHDT, YYEEEE. The V end was cut by 4 bases, the J end by 4 bases, with 12 bases between. Method: immunoSEQ multiplex PCR; TCRdb's copy keeps in-frame clones and lacks some. The data hold roughly 79,000 clones, with 75% to 95% observed a single time. This TCR was recovered from a human donor in good health. Some clones in this sample may be carry-over from other donors' samples. Material for sequencing was T cells isolated from PBMCs. The rearrangement uses TRBV5-6 and TRBJ2-7, with a tentative D call TRBD1 (5 bases). DNA of the CDR3: TGTGCCAGCAGCACCCCAGGGATATACGAGCAGTACTTC. Translated, it gives CASSTPGIYEQYF.